These 8 T cell receptor beta chains were all obtained from the same sample, sequenced in a study of T cell clonality in common variable immunodeficiency. The assay was immunoSEQ multiplex PCR, and TCRdb's table has in-frame clones only and misses some. The sample is made up of tens of thousands of clones, none counted only once. The sample consisted of peripheral blood mononuclear cells. The source is a person aged 18 to 75 in good health.

This clone was found many times. The CDR3 extends 3 residues past the end of the read, so its final part is completed from the germline J gene. The V and J genes are TRBV5-1 and TRBJ2-5; TRBD1 might be the D (6 bases). The CDR3 has 14 residues. Germline CDR1 reads SGHRS; CDR2 reads YFSETQ. The V and J ends lost 4 bases and 1 base respectively, with 11 bases between them. The DNA read from the CDR3 is TGCGCCAGCAGCCCCCGGGACACCCAAGAGACC. Its translation: CASSPRDTQET. The CDR3 reads in full as CASSPRDTQETQYF.

This clone was counted ten times or more. CDR3 DNA (partial): TGCAGTGCTAGAGACCCCGGGACTAGCGGGGGCAATGAG. It specifies CSARDPGTSGGNE. The entire CDR3 sequence reads CSARDPGTSGGNEQFF. The V call is TRBV20-1, the J call TRBJ2-1, with 14 bases lining up with TRBD2. The CDR3 end lies 3 residues beyond the end of the read and is filled in from the germline J gene. CDR3 length: 16 residues. From germline, CDR1 is DFQATT and CDR2 SNEGSKA (reference sequence). With V trimmed by 0 bases and J by 6 bases, 4 bases remained unmatched.

This clone was counted ten times or more. The read gets to within 3 residues of the CDR3 end, and the germline J gene fills in the rest. The V gene is TRBV20-1, the J gene TRBJ2-1; D possibly corresponds to TRBD1 (6 bases). CDR1 and CDR2 (germline): DFQATT, SNEGSKA (reference sequence). The CDR3 consists of 12 residues. V lost 8 bases and J 9 bases, leaving 17 bases between the germline ends. Partial CDR3 DNA: TGCAGTACATTCCCAGGGGTGGGTGAG. This translates into CSTFPGVGE. The entire CDR3 is CSTFPGVGEQFF.

This clone came up many times. The CDR3 extends 3 residues past the end of the read, so its final part is completed from the germline J gene. The V call is TRBV20-1, the J call TRBJ2-5; TRBD1 is a possible D gene (5 bases). The V and J ends lost 3 bases and 3 bases respectively, with 8 bases between them. This CDR3 has 12 residues. Germline assignment: CDR1 DFQATT and CDR2 SNEGSKA (reference sequence). The sequenced part of the CDR3 DNA is TGCAGTGCTAGGACAGCTGAAGAGACC. Translated: CSARTAEET. The whole CDR3 reads CSARTAEETQYF.

This clone was counted ten times or more. Read coverage stops 3 residues before the CDR3 terminus; the germline J gene supplies the remainder. This chain connects TRBV30 to TRBJ2-7; possible D gene TRBD1, 6 bases. The V end lost 3 bases, the J end lost 2 bases, and 20 bases lay between the germline ends. Germline CDR1 is GTSNPN and CDR2 is SVGIG (reference sequence). The CDR3 has 16 residues. CDR3 sequence reads: CAWRTGFFPKTYEQYF. The CDR3 bases that were read are TGTGCCTGGAGAACAGGGTTTTTCCCTAAGACCTACGAG. Full variable domain (missing parts from reference TRBV30 and TRBJ2-7): SQTIHQWPATLVQPVGSPLSLECTVEGTSNPNLYWYRQAAGRGLQLLFYSVGIGQISSEVPQNLSASRPQDRQFILSSKKLLLSDSGFYLCAWRTGFFPKTYEQYFGPGTRLTVT.

This clone was seen at least ten times. The read finishes 3 residues shy of the CDR3 end, and the germline J gene is used to complete it. The chain joins TRBV19 to TRBJ2-1; D is unresolved. The CDR3 consists of 14 residues. With 7 bases removed from V and 6 bases from J, the gap between germline ends came to 16 bases. Germline V lookup: CDR1 LNHDA, CDR2 SQIVND (reference sequence). The CDR3 is CASTDTQRLNEQFF. The DNA read from the CDR3 is TGTGCCAGTACAGACACCCAACGGCTCAATGAG. The full variable domain, in which reference TRBV19 and TRBJ2-1 provide the parts outside the CDR3, is DGGITQSPKYLFRKEGQNVTLSCEQNLNHDAMYWYRQDPGQGLRLIYYSQIVNDFQKGDIAEGYSVSREKKESFPLTVTSAQKNPTAFYLCASTDTQRLNEQFFGPGTRLTVL.

This clone appeared many times. One junction end disagrees with the germline gene, perhaps due to a read error. The DNA ends 3 residues before the CDR3 does, and the rest of the CDR3 is filled in from the germline J gene. The chain employs TRBV7-7 and TRBJ2-7, with 10 bases identical to TRBD2. Per the germline V gene, CDR1 is SSHAT and CDR2 is FNYEAQ (reference sequence). This CDR3 spans 14 amino acids. The CDR3: CASSPRTSGYEQYF. The DNA read from the CDR3 is TGTGCTAGCAGCCCGCGGACTAGCGGTTACGAG.

This clone was seen many times. The read ends 3 residues early relative to the CDR3; the germline J gene fills the gap. The chain links TRBV10-2 to TRBJ2-5; 8 bases match TRBD2. CDR1 and CDR2 (germline): WSHSY, SAAADI. This CDR3 has 16 residues. V gave up 3 bases and J gave up 1 base; unmatched junction bases: 7. The part of the CDR3 DNA that was read is TGCGCCAGCAGTGACATTAGCACTAGCGGCCAAGAGACC. Protein sequence: CASSDISTSGQET. The CDR3 reads in full as CASSDISTSGQETQYF.